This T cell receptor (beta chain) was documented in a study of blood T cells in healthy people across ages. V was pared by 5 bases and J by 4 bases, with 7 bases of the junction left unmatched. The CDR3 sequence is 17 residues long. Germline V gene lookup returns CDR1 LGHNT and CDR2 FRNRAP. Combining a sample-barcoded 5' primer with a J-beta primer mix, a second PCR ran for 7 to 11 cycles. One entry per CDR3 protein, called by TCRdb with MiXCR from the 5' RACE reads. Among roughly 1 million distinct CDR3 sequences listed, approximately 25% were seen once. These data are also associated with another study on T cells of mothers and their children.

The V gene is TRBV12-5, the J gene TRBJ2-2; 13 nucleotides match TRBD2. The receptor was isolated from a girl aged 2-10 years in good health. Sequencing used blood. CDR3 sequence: CASGQRGLAGTTGELFF. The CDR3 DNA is TGTGCTAGTGGTCAACGGGGACTAGCGGGGACCACCGGGGAGCTGTTTTTT. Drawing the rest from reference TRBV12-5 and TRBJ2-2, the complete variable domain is DARVTQTPRHKVTEMGQEVTMRCQPILGHNTVFWYRQTMMQGLELLAYFRNRAPLDDSGMPKDRFSAEMPDATLATLKIQPSEPRDSAVYFCASGQRGLAGTTGELFFGEGSRLTVL.